Shown below are 17 T cell receptor beta chains from a single sample sequenced in a study of blood T cell repertoires in COVID-19. Sequenced by immunoSEQ multiplex PCR; TCRdb stores in-frame clones only, minus some. This table holds over 200,000 clones, 89% found once. Sequencing was carried out using peripheral blood. These receptor sequences come from a man aged 55-75 years who had recovered from COVID-19.

V is TRBV7-9 and J is TRBJ1-4; D gene ambiguous. Per the germline V gene, CDR1 is SEHNR and CDR2 is FQNEAQ (reference sequence). This CDR3 contains 16 residues. Trimming stripped 0 bases from V and 0 bases from J, with 8 bases between. CDR3 amino acids: CASSLAASPTNEKLFF. CDR3 DNA: TGTGCCAGCAGCTTAGCAGCCTCCCCAACTAATGAAAAACTGTTTTTT.

The V call is TRBV2, the J call TRBJ1-1; 7 bases map to TRBD1. The trim removed 6 bases at V and 5 bases at J, leaving 9 bases unmatched. Germline CDR1 is SNHLY and CDR2 is FYNNEI. This CDR3 is built from 14 residues. CDR3 bases: TGTGCCAGCAGAATCCCACAGGGGAGGACTGAAGCTTTCTTT. Translated: CASRIPQGRTEAFF.

The chain recombines TRBV12-2 with TRBJ1-5; whether TRBD1, the table's D call, matches the DNA was not checked. TRBV12-2 is a listed pseudogene. The CDR3 spans 17 residues. The CDR3 nucleotides are TGTGCAAGTCGCCCTCAATCAATGGACAGGGAAAATCAGCCCCAGCATTTT. It translates to CASRPQSMDRENQPQHF.

The chain combines TRBV5-4 with TRBJ2-1; 7 bases fit TRBD2. Per the germline V gene, CDR1 is SGHNT and CDR2 is YYREEE (reference sequence). The J segment lost 7 bases and the V segment lost 0 bases, leaving 4 bases of the junction unmatched. This CDR3 has 14 residues. CDR3 sequence (DNA): TGTGCCAGCAGCTTGGCTACTAGCGCAAATGAGCAGTTCTTC. Its protein product is CASSLATSANEQFF.

This chain uses TRBV5-8 with TRBJ2-2, with TRBD1 matching over 7 bases. Germline lookup yields CDR1 SGHTS and CDR2 YDEGEE. CDR3 length: 15 amino acids. V lost 6 bases to trimming and J lost 2 bases; unmatched junction nucleotides: 7. As DNA, the CDR3 is TGTGCCAGCACCTCCGGGACAGTAAACACCGGGGAGCTGTTTTTT. It is translated as CASTSGTVNTGELFF.

The rearrangement links TRBV7-8 to TRBJ1-2, with 10 bases fitting TRBD1. Looked up from germline, CDR1 is SGHVS and CDR2 is FQNEAQ. This CDR3 spans 14 amino acids. V was clipped by 3 bases and J by 4 bases; unmatched bases: 2. The CDR3, as DNA: TGTGCCAGCAGCTTGGGGGACAGGGGCTATGGCTACACCTTC. Translated, it gives CASSLGDRGYGYTF.

The rearrangement uses TRBV12-3 or TRBV12-4 and TRBJ2-2; D not resolved. CDR3 length: 12 residues. V gave up 3 bases and J gave up 3 bases, with 2 bases separating them. The CDR3: CASSFYTGELFF. For the CDR3, the DNA is TGTGCCAGCAGTTTCTACACCGGGGAGCTGTTTTTT.

The chain is built from TRBV7-9 and TRBJ1-4, with TRBD1 matching 11 bases. This CDR3 region has 16 residues. CDR1 is SEHNR, CDR2 FQNEAQ, per germline (reference sequence). V shed 5 bases and J 7 bases; nucleotides not matched to a gene: 9. The CDR3 bases are TGTGCCAGCAGCCCAGGACAGGGGGCGCACGGTGAAAAACTGTTTTTT. Translated, it gives CASSPGQGAHGEKLFF.

The chain employs TRBV7-2 and TRBJ2-3, with D maybe TRBD2 (6 bases). This CDR3 is 12 amino acids long. V dropped 4 bases and J dropped 14 bases, with 16 bases sitting between them. Germline loops: CDR1 SGHTA, CDR2 FQGNSA. CDR3 in amino acids: CASSSERLGWYF. CDR3 nucleotides: TGTGCCAGCAGCTCTGAAAGACTAGGGTGGTATTTT. Full variable domain (missing parts from reference TRBV7-2 and TRBJ2-3): GAGVSQSPSNKVTEKGKDVELRCDPISGHTALYWYRQSLGQGLEFLIYFQGNSAPDKSGLPSDRFSAERTGGSVSTLTIQRTQQEDSAVYLCASSSERLGWYFGPGTRLTVL.

The chain links TRBV28 to TRBJ2-7; 7 bases are a match to TRBD1. This CDR3 contains 14 residues. Germline V gene lookup returns CDR1 MDHEN and CDR2 SYDVKM. Germline trimming cut 5 bases from V and 0 bases from J; bases unmatched to any gene: 4. For the CDR3, the DNA is TGTGCCAGCAGTCCCCGACAGGGCTCCTACGAGCAGTACTTC. This sequence encodes CASSPRQGSYEQYF.

The V and J genes are TRBV27 and TRBJ2-5; TRBD1 aligns across 10 bases. The V gene end was trimmed by 5 bases and the J gene end by 5 bases; junction bases not matched to a gene: 8. CDR3 length: 15 amino acids. The germline gives CDR1 MNHEY, CDR2 SMNVEV (reference sequence). The CDR3 region is CASSPETGGAETQYF. In DNA form, the CDR3 reads TGTGCCAGCAGTCCCGAGACAGGGGGCGCGGAGACCCAGTACTTC.

This clone was seen a single time. The chain is built from TRBV5-1 and TRBJ2-5; D is possibly TRBD2 (6 bases). Trimming shortened V by 2 bases and J by 1 base, and 9 bases separated the two germline ends. The CDR3 is 14 residues long. The germline V gene has CDR1 SGHRS and CDR2 YFSETQ. This CDR3 is CASSFGGSQETQYF. The CDR3 nucleotides are TGCGCCAGCAGCTTCGGAGGGTCCCAAGAGACCCAGTACTTC.

The V call is TRBV5-5, the J call TRBJ2-7; 9 nucleotides line up with TRBD1. This CDR3 spans 13 amino acids. With 2 bases clipped from V and 6 bases from J, the junction kept 3 bases outside the gene matches. Germline CDR1 SGHKS, CDR2 YYEKEE (reference sequence). The CDR3 reads CASSFTGGSEQYF. Here the CDR3 DNA reads TGTGCCAGCAGCTTTACAGGGGGCAGCGAGCAGTACTTC.

This chain links TRBV7-2 with TRBJ2-5, with 9 nucleotides matching TRBD2. Trimming at V came to 0 bases and at J to 5 bases, leaving 7 bases not matched to a gene. CDR1 is SGHTA and CDR2 is FQGNSA in the germline V gene. This CDR3 region has 16 residues. CDR3 coding DNA: TGTGCCAGCAGCTTAGCGGGACTAGCATCGTGGGAGACCCAGTACTTC. Protein sequence: CASSLAGLASWETQYF.

The genes are TRBV5-6 and TRBJ1-1, with D uncertain. This CDR3 contains 14 residues. The V gene lost 2 bases and the J gene lost 1 base, with 9 bases spanning the gap. Per the germline V gene, CDR1 is SGHDT and CDR2 is YYEEEE. The CDR3 sequence is CASSFPGTNTEAFF. CDR3 nucleotide sequence: TGTGCCAGCAGCTTTCCGGGAACGAACACTGAAGCTTTCTTT.

The chain joins TRBV9 to TRBJ1-2; TRBD1 might be the D (6 bases). Trimming removed 4 bases from V and 4 bases from J, with 14 bases in between. The germline V gene encodes CDR1 SGDLS and CDR2 YYNGEE. This CDR3 spans 14 amino acids. The CDR3 protein is CASSRTGMSYGYTF. The CDR3 coding sequence is TGTGCCAGCAGCCGTACAGGGATGAGCTATGGCTACACCTTC.

J is TRBJ2-3 and V is TRBV27, with D perhaps matching TRBD2 (6 bases). The germline V and J ends were trimmed by 3 bases and 5 bases, with 18 bases remaining between them. CDR3 size: 16 residues. CDR1 and CDR2 from the germline V gene are MNHEY and SMNVEV (reference sequence). The CDR3 DNA sequence: TGTGCCAGCAGTTTTCTGACTAGTAGAAAGGGAGATACGCAGTATTTT. This translates into CASSFLTSRKGDTQYF.